Sequencing of this T cell receptor (beta chain) was carried out in a study of brain metastases from non-small cell lung cancer. A word on this clone: Its matching antigen is unknown. This same CDR3 is encoded by further DNA sequences in the sample.

Sequenced by immunoSEQ multiplex PCR; TCRdb stores in-frame clones only, minus some. This sample has more than 14,000 clones; about four fifths occur once, and the top ten carry roughly 8%. Study findings and constraints: TCR repertoires overlapped largely between brain metastases and matched primaries.

V was shortened by 6 bases and J by 4 bases, with 15 bases between the two germline ends. Germline V gene data show CDR1 as SEHNR and CDR2 as FQNEAQ (reference sequence). This CDR3 region has 14 residues. This TCR was sampled from a donor over 35 with non-small cell lung cancer. This rearrangement joins TRBV7-9 to TRBJ1-2, with D uncertain. Sequencing used primary lung tumor tissue. The CDR3 loop is CASSHAIRSYGYTF. The CDR3 nucleotides are TGTGCCAGCAGTCACGCGATCCGTTCCTATGGCTACACCTTC.